These 22 T cell receptor beta chains originate from one sample sequenced in a study of T cell responses to AZD1222 COVID-19 vaccine. Here immunoSEQ multiplex PCR was the method, and the copy in TCRdb shows in-frame clones only, minus some. The sample records around 60,000 clones, over 80% being singletons. The specimen comprised peripheral blood, sampled 28 days after the second dose of the MenACWY control vaccine. The receptors shown here come from an adult who received the MenACWY meningococcal vaccine as a control.

The J gene is TRBJ1-5, the V gene TRBV7-2, with D maybe TRBD1 (5 bases). This CDR3 is 14 amino acids long. Germline lookup yields CDR1 SGHTA and CDR2 FQGNSA. Trimming cost V 3 bases and J 9 bases, with 15 bases left between them. In nucleotides, the CDR3 is TGTGCCAGCAGCTTCCAGGGATCATTTGCGCCCCAGCATTTT. This encodes CASSFQGSFAPQHF.

The CDR3 DNA reads as TGTGCCAGCAGCTCCCCGAACAGGGACGAGCAGTACTTC. Translation: CASSSPNRDEQYF. V usage is TRBV5-4 and J usage is TRBJ2-7; the D gene is possibly TRBD1 (6 bases). V was pared by 3 bases and J by 5 bases, with 12 bases between. The CDR3 consists of 13 residues. CDR1 is SGHNT, CDR2 YYREEE, per germline (reference sequence).

The CDR3 DNA follows: TGTGCCAGTACCCGGGACAGGGGCGCGGGCAATCAGCCCCAGCATTTT. Its protein product is CASTRDRGAGNQPQHF. The rearrangement uses TRBV19 and TRBJ1-5; 10 positions match TRBD1. This CDR3 region has 16 residues. Germline trimming cut 7 bases from V and 2 bases from J; bases unmatched to any gene: 8. CDR1 is LNHDA and CDR2 is SQIVND in the germline V gene (reference sequence).

The CDR3 nucleotides read TGTGCCAGCACGCGGAACGAAGCTTTCTTT. This translates into CASTRNEAFF. The chain has TRBV28 and TRBJ1-1; D gene uncertain. The V end lost 7 bases, the J end lost 8 bases, and 8 bases lay between the germline ends. Looked up from germline, CDR1 is MDHEN and CDR2 is SYDVKM. This CDR3 is built from 10 residues.

The chain combines TRBV7-8 with TRBJ2-1, with no clear D. The V gene's germline CDR1 is SGHVS and CDR2 FQNEAQ. The CDR3 is 16 residues long. V was trimmed by 0 bases and J by 3 bases, leaving 12 bases between them. CDR3 bases: TGTGCCAGCAGCTTAGCGGGCACCCTAATCTACAATGAGCAGTTCTTC. It is translated as CASSLAGTLIYNEQFF.

This chain joins TRBV5-1 and TRBJ1-5, with unresolved D. Per germline, CDR1 SGHRS and CDR2 YFSETQ. The CDR3 loop spans 13 amino acids. V was shortened by 1 base and J by 0 bases, with 2 bases between the two germline ends. CDR3 sequence: CASSLYSNQPQHF. The CDR3 coding sequence is TGCGCCAGCAGCTTGTATAGCAATCAGCCCCAGCATTTT.

This clone has a single count. The CDR3 sequence: CASNQRETYNEQFF. The DNA of the CDR3 is TGTGCCAGTAATCAGCGGGAGACCTACAATGAGCAGTTCTTC. V gene TRBV19 combines with J gene TRBJ2-1; 8 positions agree with TRBD2. Per germline, CDR1 LNHDA and CDR2 SQIVND (reference sequence). The CDR3 totals 14 residues. Trimming took 7 bases from V and 2 from J; bases not matched to a gene: 4.

This chain joins TRBV11-3 and TRBJ2-1; TRBD2 aligns across 11 bases. Germline loops: CDR1 SGHNT, CDR2 YENEEA. After removal of 5 bases from V and 1 base from J, the junction contained 7 bases not matched to a gene. There are 17 residues in the CDR3. The CDR3 loop is CASSPGSGRGSYNEQFF. The CDR3 nucleotides read TGTGCCAGCAGCCCTGGTAGCGGGAGGGGTTCCTACAATGAGCAGTTCTTC.

The genes are TRBV7-9 and TRBJ1-1; maybe TRBD1 (6 bases). The CDR3 extends over 13 amino acids. CDR1 SEHNR and CDR2 FQNEAQ come from the germline V gene (reference sequence). The germline V and J ends were trimmed by 5 bases and 4 bases, with 11 bases remaining between them. This CDR3 reads CASSQGLVTEAFF. The CDR3 nucleotides are TGTGCCAGCAGCCAGGGGCTGGTCACTGAAGCTTTCTTT.

The chain has TRBV9 and TRBJ1-2, with D possibly being TRBD1 (5 bases). Germline CDR1 is SGDLS and CDR2 is YYNGEE. The V end was cut by 0 bases, the J end by 8 bases, with 14 bases between. This CDR3 has 14 amino acids. The CDR3 region is CASSVGAGTGGYTF. CDR3 DNA sequence: TGTGCCAGCAGCGTAGGGGCCGGGACGGGCGGCTACACCTTC.

With regard to this clone: The DNA is left out, because the CDR3 cannot be placed on it with certainty; the CDR3 is given as TCRdb lists it. The genes are TRBV6-5 and TRBJ1-3; the tabulated D call, TRBD1, remains unverified against the DNA. From germline, CDR1 is MNHEY and CDR2 SVGAGI. 15 amino acids form the CDR3, both terminal residues included. The CDR3 spells CASSSSNRAGNTIYF.

J is TRBJ1-5 and V is TRBV25-1; D gene ambiguous. This CDR3 is 14 amino acids long. Germline values: CDR1 MGHDK, CDR2 SYGVNS. V was shortened by 2 bases and J by 6 bases, with 11 bases between the two germline ends. The chain's CDR3 is CASSEPGVGQPQHF. The CDR3 DNA reads TGTGCCAGCAGTGAACCTGGGGTCGGTCAGCCCCAGCATTTT.

The V call is TRBV7-9, the J call TRBJ1-2; no definite D call. Trimming took off 4 bases at V and 5 bases at J, with 17 bases between the two ends. This CDR3 is 15 amino acids long. The germline gives CDR1 SEHNR, CDR2 FQNEAQ (reference sequence). CDR3 loop: CASSSNSEVKYGYTF. DNA for the CDR3: TGTGCCAGCAGCTCAAACTCGGAGGTTAAATATGGCTACACCTTC. Complete variable domain (other parts from reference TRBV7-9 and TRBJ1-2): DTGVSQNPRHKITKRGQNVTFRCDPISEHNRLYWYRQTLGQGPEFLTYFQNEAQLEKSRLLSDRFSAERPKGSFSTLEIQRTEQGDSAMYLCASSSNSEVKYGYTFGSGTRLTVV.

The chain uses TRBV14 and TRBJ2-1, with 7 bases matching TRBD1. In germline, CDR1 is SGHDN, CDR2 FVKESK. J gave up 0 bases and V 4 bases, and 3 bases lay outside the gene matches. The CDR3 extends over 15 amino acids. Here the CDR3 reads CASSRGQTSYNEQFF. The CDR3 DNA is TGTGCCAGCAGCCGGGGACAGACCTCCTACAATGAGCAGTTCTTC.

The J gene is TRBJ1-3, the V gene TRBV10-3; D is ambiguous. Per germline, CDR1 ENHRY and CDR2 SYGVKD. The ends were cut back, 8 bases at V and 0 bases at J, with 8 bases in the middle. This CDR3 has 13 residues. CDR3 sequence (DNA): TGTGCCATCCTGAGCGGCTCTGGAAACACCATATATTTT. This sequence encodes CAILSGSGNTIYF.

This clone was picked up one time. The chain carries TRBV28 and TRBJ2-2; D not certain. The CDR3 totals 16 residues. The germline V and J ends were trimmed by 5 bases and 0 bases, with 13 bases remaining between them. Germline V gene lookup returns CDR1 MDHEN and CDR2 SYDVKM. The CDR3 DNA reads TGTGCCAGCAGTACCACCGGCACCCCGAACACCGGGGAGCTGTTTTTT. Encoded protein: CASSTTGTPNTGELFF.

This clone turned up a few times. The chain links TRBV2 to TRBJ1-2; weak D call: TRBD1 (6 bases). The CDR3 is 16 residues long. Germline V gene sequence: CDR1 SNHLY, CDR2 FYNNEI. V lost 5 bases to trimming and J lost 8 bases, with 24 bases between them. The CDR3 DNA reads TGTGCCAGCAGTTCTGACAGGTTCCCTTTAATAAGCGGCTACACCTTC. Protein: CASSSDRFPLISGYTF.

This chain joins TRBV27 and TRBJ2-1; 7 bases line up with TRBD2. This CDR3 is 8 amino acids long. Germline V gene data show CDR1 as MNHEY and CDR2 as SMNVEV (reference sequence). Unmatched junction bases numbered 1, after V lost 8 bases and J lost 15 bases. In DNA, the CDR3 is TGTGCCAGCGGGGAGGGGTTCTTC. Protein: CASGEGFF.

The chain is built from TRBV27 and TRBJ1-5; TRBD1 matches at 7 bases. Germline V gene data show CDR1 as MNHEY and CDR2 as SMNVEV (reference sequence). Trimming at V came to 6 bases and at J to 2 bases, leaving 7 bases not matched to a gene. The CDR3 runs 15 residues. This CDR3 reads CASRNRGGGNQPQHF. CDR3 sequence (DNA): TGTGCCAGCAGGAACAGGGGAGGAGGCAATCAGCCCCAGCATTTT.

The chain links TRBV6-5 to TRBJ1-5; D gene unclear. Germline CDR1 MNHEY, CDR2 SVGAGI. V lost 0 bases and J 7 bases, leaving 10 bases between the germline ends. The CDR3 sequence is 14 residues long. The DNA for the CDR3 is TGTGCCAGCAGTTACTCAGGGCCCCGCCAGCCCCAGCATTTT. Amino acids: CASSYSGPRQPQHF.

The chain recombines TRBV6-5 with TRBJ2-3; D gene unclear. The CDR3 is made up of 16 amino acids. V lost 2 bases, J lost 2 bases, and 14 bases lay in between. The germline V gene encodes CDR1 MNHEY and CDR2 SVGAGI. In DNA form, the CDR3 reads TGTGCCAGCAGTTACACTGCGACACCAGACACAGATACGCAGTATTTT. Amino acid sequence: CASSYTATPDTDTQYF.

This chain joins TRBV6-4 and TRBJ2-3, with TRBD2 matching 7 bases. CDR1 and CDR2 (germline): MRHNA, SNTAGT. This CDR3 contains 14 residues. V shed 4 bases and J 2 bases; nucleotides not matched to a gene: 3. The CDR3 DNA reads TGTGCCAGCAGTGCAAGCGGGATCACAGATACGCAGTATTTT. Amino acids: CASSASGITDTQYF.